These 32 T cell receptor beta chains came from one sample sequenced in a study of cytomegalovirus exposure and HLA in healthy donors. Vbeta (60) and Jbeta (13) primers were used in the PCR. TCRdb's table, derived via immunoSEQ multiplex PCR, lists solely in-frame clones and lacks some. This sample has 180,000 or so clones, with 82% found just once. Sequenced sample: PBMCs. Receptors originate from a boy between 2 and 10 years old in good health and CMV-seronegative.

The chain links TRBV19 to TRBJ1-6; TRBD1 is a possible D gene (5 bases). V was shortened by 6 bases and J by 11 bases, with 20 bases between the two germline ends. This CDR3 has 15 residues. In germline, CDR1 is LNHDA, CDR2 SQIVND (reference sequence). CDR3 nucleotides: TGTGCCAGTAGAAGAGCACAGGTTAGCCATGCACCCCTCCACTTT. Translation gives CASRRAQVSHAPLHF.

The chain recombines TRBV7-9 with TRBJ1-6; D possibly corresponds to TRBD1 (6 bases). This CDR3 comprises 14 residues. Germline V gene lookup returns CDR1 SEHNR and CDR2 FQNEAQ (reference sequence). Deletions cut 4 bases from V and 4 bases from J, with 8 bases between. The DNA for the CDR3 is TGTGCCAGCAGCTCCGACAGGTATAATTCACCCCTCCACTTT. As protein: CASSSDRYNSPLHF.

The CDR3 reads CASSPSEDSYNEQFF. The CDR3 DNA reads TGTGCCAGCTCACCATCCGAAGACAGTTACAATGAGCAGTTCTTC. This rearrangement joins TRBV18 to TRBJ2-1, with D perhaps matching TRBD1 (5 bases). The CDR3 runs 15 residues. Germline CDR1 reads KGHSH; CDR2 reads LQKENI. V was trimmed by 2 bases and J by 4 bases, leaving 12 bases between them. Complete variable domain (other parts from reference TRBV18 and TRBJ2-1): NAGVMQNPRHLVRRRGQEARLRCSPMKGHSHVYWYRQLPEEGLKFMVYLQKENIIDESGMPKERFSAEFPKEGPSILRIQQVVRGDSAAYFCASSPSEDSYNEQFFGPGTRLTVL.

The rearrangement joins TRBV7-9 to TRBJ2-3; TRBD1 is a possible D gene (5 bases). The CDR3 loop spans 15 amino acids. Trimming removed 3 bases at V and 2 bases at J, with 12 bases between. Germline V gene lookup returns CDR1 SEHNR and CDR2 FQNEAQ (reference sequence). The CDR3 loop is CASSFEQGYTDTQYF. The CDR3 DNA follows: TGTGCCAGCAGCTTCGAGCAGGGATACACAGATACGCAGTATTTT.

This rearrangement joins TRBV9 to TRBJ1-1; no reliable D call. This CDR3 contains 16 residues. Trimming pared 1 base from V and 2 bases from J, leaving 15 bases between. The V gene's germline CDR1 is SGDLS and CDR2 YYNGEE. As DNA, the CDR3 is TGTGCCAGCAGCGTATCGGCCGTGGAGGGTAACACTGAAGCTTTCTTT. It codes for CASSVSAVEGNTEAFF.

The chain joins TRBV4-3 to TRBJ2-7; 14 bases fit TRBD2. J lost 4 bases, V lost 3 bases, and 8 bases had no gene match. Germline values: CDR1 LGHNA, CDR2 YSLEER. The CDR3 has 17 residues. In DNA form, the CDR3 reads TGCGCCAGCAGCCAGACTCCGACTAGCGGGGGGGATTACGAGCAGTACTTC. It translates to CASSQTPTSGGDYEQYF.

This clone has just one count. The chain employs TRBV4-2 and TRBJ1-5; the D gene is possibly TRBD1 (6 bases). The CDR3 has 19 residues. Trimming removed 2 bases from V and 0 bases from J, with 20 bases in between. CDR1 LGHNA and CDR2 YNFKEQ come from the germline V gene. The CDR3 bases are TGTGCCAGCAGCCAAAGTTTGAGTAGAGGGGGATATAGCAATCAGCCCCAGCATTTT. Translation: CASSQSLSRGGYSNQPQHF.

The V gene is TRBV5-6, the J gene TRBJ1-5; a possible D gene is TRBD1 (6 bases). The germline V and J ends were trimmed by 2 bases and 7 bases, with 7 bases remaining between them. The CDR3 runs 12 residues. From germline, CDR1 is SGHDT and CDR2 YYEEEE. The CDR3 here is CASSLQGQPQHF. The CDR3 region has the DNA TGTGCCAGCAGCTTACAGGGACAGCCCCAGCATTTT.

The V call is TRBV14, the J call TRBJ2-1; 9 bases map to TRBD1. The CDR3 runs to 16 residues. Unmatched junction bases numbered 4, after V lost 0 bases and J lost 4 bases. Germline V gene data show CDR1 as SGHDN and CDR2 as FVKESK. In DNA, the CDR3 is TGTGCCAGCAGCCAAGATATCGGGACAGGGTACAATGAGCAGTTCTTC. Translation gives CASSQDIGTGYNEQFF. Looking up the rest from reference TRBV14 and TRBJ2-1 gives the full variable domain: EAGVTQFPSHSVIEKGQTVTLRCDPISGHDNLYWYRRVMGKEIKFLLHFVKESKQDESGMPNNRFLAERTGGTYSTLKVQPAELEDSGVYFCASSQDIGTGYNEQFFGPGTRLTVL.

The J gene is TRBJ2-5, the V gene TRBV19, with 7 bases identical to TRBD1. The CDR3 length is 18 residues. Germline V gene data show CDR1 as LNHDA and CDR2 as SQIVND (reference sequence). J gave up 5 bases and V 3 bases, and 18 bases lay outside the gene matches. The CDR3 spells CASSIRSPRQGFRETQYF. In nucleotides, the CDR3 is TGTGCCAGTAGTATCAGGTCCCCGAGACAGGGTTTTCGGGAGACCCAGTACTTC.

The chain couples TRBV13 to TRBJ1-1; a possible D gene is TRBD1 (5 bases). V was trimmed by 4 bases and J by 1 base, leaving 7 bases between them. The CDR3 length is 13 residues. Germline CDR1 is PRHDT and CDR2 is FYEKMQ (reference sequence). The CDR3 region is CASSSTANTEAFF. CDR3 nucleotides: TGTGCCAGCAGCTCGACAGCGAACACTGAAGCTTTCTTT.

The J gene is TRBJ2-1, the V gene TRBV10-2; 14 bases fit TRBD2. The CDR3 runs to 15 residues. The V segment lost 2 bases and the J segment 6 bases; nucleotides outside the gene matches: 0. The germline gives CDR1 WSHSY, CDR2 SAAADI. In DNA form, the CDR3 reads TGCGCCAGCAGTGAGGGACTAGCGGGGGGCAATGAGCAGTTCTTC. Translating it yields CASSEGLAGGNEQFF.

This sequence joins TRBV19 and TRBJ1-5; 10 bases agree with TRBD1. Germline-derived CDR1 and CDR2 are LNHDA and SQIVND (reference sequence). J was trimmed by 3 bases and V by 6 bases; bases with no gene match: 5. The CDR3 covers 15 residues. The CDR3 coding sequence is TGTGCCAGTAGAACGACAGGGGGCCACAATCAGCCCCAGCATTTT. Its translation is CASRTTGGHNQPQHF.

J is TRBJ1-1 and V is TRBV15; tentatively, D is TRBD1 (6 bases). Trimming removed 0 bases at V and 4 bases at J, with 15 bases between. Germline CDR1 and CDR2: LNHNV and YYDKDF (reference sequence). The CDR3 is 16 amino acids. CDR3: CATSRDPGLRGTEAFF. CDR3 sequence (DNA): TGTGCCACCAGCAGAGATCCAGGACTCAGGGGCACTGAAGCTTTCTTT.

The chain joins TRBV6-6 to TRBJ1-1; 7 nucleotides line up with TRBD1. The CDR3 extends over 13 amino acids. V was clipped by 6 bases and J by 5 bases; unmatched bases: 6. CDR1 is MNHNY, CDR2 SVGAGI, per germline (reference sequence). CDR3 nucleotide sequence: TGTGCCAGCAGGACTGACAGGGAAACTGAAGCTTTCTTT. Amino acids: CASRTDRETEAFF.

This chain joins TRBV11-3 and TRBJ2-2; D ambiguous. Trimming shortened V by 2 bases and J by 4 bases, and 8 bases separated the two germline ends. CDR3 size: 14 residues. CDR1 SGHNT and CDR2 YENEEA come from the germline V gene. The CDR3 protein is CASSLWPLTGELFF. In DNA, the CDR3 is TGTGCCAGCAGCTTATGGCCCCTCACCGGGGAGCTGTTTTTT.

This clone has only a few counts. In nucleotides, the CDR3 is TGTGCCAGCAGCTCCGGACTAGCGGGGGATACGCAGTATTTT. Protein: CASSSGLAGDTQYF. The chain couples TRBV7-3 to TRBJ2-3; the match to TRBD2 covers 12 bases. Trimming took 4 bases from V and 6 from J; bases not matched to a gene: 2. From germline, CDR1 is SGHTA and CDR2 FQGTGA. CDR3 size: 14 residues.

The chain carries TRBV19 and TRBJ2-6; tentative D call: TRBD2 (5 bases). This CDR3 is 16 amino acids long. CDR1 is LNHDA and CDR2 is SQIVND in the germline V gene (reference sequence). The V end was cut by 3 bases, the J end by 0 bases, with 9 bases between. The CDR3 loop reads CASSIGRDSGANVLTF. For the CDR3, the DNA is TGTGCCAGTAGTATCGGACGGGACTCTGGGGCCAACGTCCTGACTTTC.

The chain recombines TRBV9 with TRBJ2-3; possibly TRBD2 for D (6 bases). Looked up from germline, CDR1 is SGDLS and CDR2 is YYNGEE. The CDR3 runs to 16 residues. Trimming shortened V by 3 bases and J by 4 bases, and 18 bases separated the two germline ends. The CDR3 loop is CASSARLGASADTQYF. In DNA, the CDR3 is TGTGCCAGCAGCGCCAGACTAGGGGCTAGCGCAGATACGCAGTATTTT.

J is TRBJ2-7 and V is TRBV10-3; 11 nucleotides align to TRBD1. CDR1 ENHRY and CDR2 SYGVKD come from the germline V gene. V lost 6 bases and J lost 5; bases outside the gene matches: 6. This CDR3 is built from 14 residues. In DNA, the CDR3 is TGTGCCATCAGGGGGGGACAGGGGGTCCACGAGCAGTACTTC. As protein: CAIRGGQGVHEQYF.

This chain connects TRBV7-2 to TRBJ2-5; 7 nucleotides agree with TRBD1. Looked up from germline, CDR1 is SGHTA and CDR2 is FQGNSA. J was trimmed by 3 bases and V by 2 bases; bases with no gene match: 3. This CDR3 is 14 amino acids long. CDR3 nucleotide sequence: TGTGCCAGCAGCTTAAACCAGGGGGAAGAGACCCAGTACTTC. This translates into CASSLNQGEETQYF.

Worth noting for this clone: At one of its ends the junction is not consistent with the germline gene, which may arise from a read error. The chain joins TRBV7-2 to TRBJ1-2; tentatively, D is TRBD1 (5 bases). CDR1 and CDR2 from the germline V gene are SGHTA and FQGNSA. The CDR3 is 11 residues long. The CDR3 nucleotides read TGTGCCAGCAGCTTAAACAGGCGTCTGATCTTC. This gives the protein CASSLNRRLIF.

With respect to this clone: Other DNA sequences from this sample encode an identical CDR3 as well. The gene calls are TRBV7-2 and TRBJ2-7; D possibly corresponds to TRBD2 (6 bases). V was cut by 1 base and J by 4 bases, with 8 bases left in between. The length of the CDR3 is 13 residues. Germline V gene lookup returns CDR1 SGHTA and CDR2 FQGNSA. Written as DNA, the CDR3 is TGTGCCAGCAGCTTAGTTCGGGGGTACGAGCAGTACTTC. This gives the protein CASSLVRGYEQYF.

DNA of the CDR3: TGTGCCAGCAGCCGTGCAGGGCCCGGAAACACCATATATTTT. This sequence encodes CASSRAGPGNTIYF. The J gene is TRBJ1-3, the V gene TRBV7-2; possible D gene TRBD1, 5 bases. This CDR3 region has 14 residues. Germline CDR1 is SGHTA and CDR2 is FQGNSA. The germline V and J ends were trimmed by 5 bases and 4 bases, with 12 bases remaining between them.

This sequence joins TRBV23-1 and TRBJ2-1; 9 positions agree with TRBD1. TRBV23-1 is filed as an ORF, its function uncertain. There are 15 residues in the CDR3. Unmatched junction bases numbered 6, after V lost 4 bases and J lost 5 bases. The CDR3 sequence: CASSPGQGTHNEQFF. CDR3 bases: TGCGCCAGCAGTCCCGGACAGGGGACCCACAATGAGCAGTTCTTC.

The chain uses TRBV7-2 and TRBJ2-5, with 8 nucleotides matching TRBD2. The closer fit of TRBJ2-7 to the DNA end suggests the J call may be wrong. Germline assignment: CDR1 SGHTA and CDR2 FQGNSA. The CDR3 runs 15 residues. The CDR3 loop is CASSPRAGASYEQYF. DNA for the CDR3: TGTGCCAGCAGCCCCCGAGCGGGGGCGTCCTACGAGCAGTACTTC.

This clone was seen a single time. The chain carries TRBV2 and TRBJ1-4; 9 bases agree with TRBD1. V lost 2 bases, J lost 8 bases, and 6 bases stayed unmatched. Germline CDR1 SNHLY, CDR2 FYNNEI. CDR3 size: 15 residues. CDR3 sequence (DNA): TGTGCCAGCAGTGAAACGGGACAGGGTATAGAAAAACTGTTTTTT. Translation gives CASSETGQGIEKLFF.

For this clone: Other DNA variants within this sample encode the same CDR3. V gene TRBV7-2 combines with J gene TRBJ1-1; a possible D gene is TRBD1 (6 bases). Trimming cost V 1 base and J 3 bases, with 6 bases left between them. The V gene's germline CDR1 is SGHTA and CDR2 FQGNSA. The CDR3 sequence is 13 residues long. CDR3 in DNA: TGTGCCAGCAGCTTAGACAGGGACACTGAAGCTTTCTTT. Protein: CASSLDRDTEAFF.

This chain connects TRBV6-5 to TRBJ1-3, with D tentatively TRBD1 (6 bases). Looked up from germline, CDR1 is MNHEY and CDR2 is SVGAGI. The CDR3 covers 14 residues. Trimming took off 6 bases at V and 5 bases at J, with 14 bases between the two ends. DNA of the CDR3: TGTGCCAGCAGCTTAGACAGGTTCCGAAACACCATATATTTT. This translates into CASSLDRFRNTIYF.

CDR3: CASMPGTSIGELFF. CDR3 DNA sequence: TGTGCCAGCATGCCCGGGACTAGCATAGGGGAGCTGTTTTTT. V is TRBV2 and J is TRBJ2-2, with TRBD2 matching over 9 bases. With 7 bases clipped from V and 8 bases from J, the junction kept 8 bases outside the gene matches. Germline V gene lookup returns CDR1 SNHLY and CDR2 FYNNEI. The CDR3 sequence is 14 residues long.

The CDR3 nucleotides are TGTGCCAGCAGTCCCGTCTTTGAACTAGCGGGGTCCTACAATGAGCAGTTCTTC. Translation gives CASSPVFELAGSYNEQFF. This chain joins TRBV27 and TRBJ2-1; 10 bases agree with TRBD2. Germline assignment: CDR1 MNHEY and CDR2 SMNVEV (reference sequence). V trimming: 5 bases; J trimming: 1 base; junction bases outside the gene matches: 11. This CDR3 contains 18 residues.

The chain carries TRBV29-1 and TRBJ2-7, with 7 bases identical to TRBD1. The germline V gene has CDR1 SQVTM and CDR2 ANQGSEA. This CDR3 spans 13 amino acids. After removal of 7 bases from V and 5 bases from J, the junction contained 11 bases not matched to a gene. CDR3 residues: CSGIDRVKDEQYF. The CDR3 coding sequence is TGCAGCGGGATCGACAGGGTAAAGGACGAGCAGTACTTC.